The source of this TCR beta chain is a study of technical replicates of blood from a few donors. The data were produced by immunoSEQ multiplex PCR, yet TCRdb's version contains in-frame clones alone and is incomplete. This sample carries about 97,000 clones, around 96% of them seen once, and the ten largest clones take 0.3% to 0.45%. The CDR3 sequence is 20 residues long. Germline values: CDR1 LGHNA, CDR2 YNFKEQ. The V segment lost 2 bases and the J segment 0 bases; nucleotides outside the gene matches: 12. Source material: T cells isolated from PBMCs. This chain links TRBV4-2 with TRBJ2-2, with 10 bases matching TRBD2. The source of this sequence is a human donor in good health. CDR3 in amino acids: CASSQPPNLAGVANTGELFF. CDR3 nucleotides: TGTGCCAGCAGCCAACCGCCAAATCTAGCGGGAGTAGCGAACACCGGGGAGCTGTTTTTT.